Shown below are 27 T cell receptor beta chains from a single sample sequenced in a study of pediatric ulcerative colitis. Only in-frame clones appear in the TCRdb table, and some are missing; sequencing was by immunoSEQ multiplex PCR. Of 45,000 to 75,000 clones detected, 80% to 90% appear once; the ten largest clones hold 1.5%. Sample: blood. These receptors all come from a boy aged 10-17 years who was a control in a study of pediatric ulcerative colitis.

In this sample, this clone turned up a few times. V and J are TRBV4-3 and TRBJ2-6; D remains unclear. Germline V gene data show CDR1 as LGHNA and CDR2 as YSLEER. Trimming left V 1 base short and J 0 bases short, with 7 bases between. This CDR3 region has 16 residues. The CDR3 nucleotides are TGCGCCAGCAGCCAAGGGATTGGCTCTGGGGCCAACGTCCTGACTTTC. Its translation is CASSQGIGSGANVLTF.

This clone turned up a few times. This chain links TRBV7-8 with TRBJ1-5; TRBD1 matches at 8 bases. The CDR3 contains 16 residues. Germline lookup yields CDR1 SGHVS and CDR2 FQNEAQ. V lost 6 bases, J lost 2 bases, and 9 bases stayed unmatched. In DNA form, the CDR3 reads TGTGCCAGCAGTCGCGGACAGGGTTCGGGCAATCAGCCCCAGCATTTT. Translation: CASSRGQGSGNQPQHF.

Concerning this clone itself: Sequence at one end of the junction differs from germline and may be a read error. V and J are TRBV5-6 and TRBJ1-1; D gene ambiguous. The CDR3 totals 11 residues. Germline V CDR1 and CDR2: SGHDT, YYEEEE. CDR3 DNA sequence: TGTGCCAGCAGCTTGGAAATCGCTTCGGTATTT. Amino acids: CASSLEIASVF.

In its sample, this clone was seen a few times. DNA of the CDR3: TGTGCCAGCAGCCGGACAGGGGATATCGGGGAGCTGTTTTTT. Amino acids: CASSRTGDIGELFF. The chain joins TRBV5-4 to TRBJ2-2; 9 bases align to TRBD1. Germline lookup yields CDR1 SGHNT and CDR2 YYREEE (reference sequence). The V segment lost 4 bases and the J segment 7 bases; nucleotides outside the gene matches: 5. The CDR3 spans 14 residues.

The J gene is TRBJ2-7, the V gene TRBV7-2; D remains ambiguous. The V and J ends lost 4 bases and 3 bases respectively, with 13 bases between them. The CDR3 extends over 14 amino acids. CDR1 SGHTA and CDR2 FQGNSA come from the germline V gene. The CDR3 DNA sequence: TGTGCCAGCAGCTACTCCAATATAGTCTACGAGCAGTACTTC. This gives the protein CASSYSNIVYEQYF.

The chain carries TRBV5-4 and TRBJ2-7, with 11 bases aligning to TRBD2. The CDR3 runs 16 residues. The junction had 6 bases not matched to a gene; V was cut back by 1 base and J by 3 bases. CDR1 and CDR2 from the germline V gene are SGHNT and YYREEE (reference sequence). The CDR3 region is CASSLLAGGPRYEQYF. CDR3 sequence (DNA): TGTGCCAGCAGCTTGTTAGCGGGAGGGCCCCGCTACGAGCAGTACTTC.

The chain combines TRBV28 with TRBJ2-7; the D is unclear. The V gene's germline CDR1 is MDHEN and CDR2 SYDVKM. This CDR3 spans 13 amino acids. Trimming stripped 6 bases from V and 3 bases from J, with 12 bases between. As DNA, the CDR3 is TGTGCCAGCAGCCCCCCGGTTGGCTACGAGCAGTACTTC. Its translation is CASSPPVGYEQYF. Complete variable domain (other parts from reference TRBV28 and TRBJ2-7): DVKVTQSSRYLVKRTGEKVFLECVQDMDHENMFWYRQDPGLGLRLIYFSYDVKMKEKGDIPEGYSVSREKKERFSLILESASTNQTSMYLCASSPPVGYEQYFGPGTRLTVT.

The chain is built from TRBV5-6 and TRBJ2-5; 7 nucleotides align to TRBD1. The DNA end is more similar to TRBJ2-7, so the J call may be wrong. Per germline, CDR1 SGHDT and CDR2 YYEEEE. CDR3 length equals 13 residues. The CDR3, as DNA: TGTGCCAGCAGCTTGGGGGCAGGGGGCGAGCAGTACTTC. Translated: CASSLGAGGEQYF.

This clone came up a few times. The V call is TRBV11-2, the J call TRBJ1-2, with D possibly matching TRBD1 (5 bases). The V gene's germline CDR1 is SGHAT and CDR2 FQNNGV. CDR3 size: 13 residues. V shed 5 bases and J shed 7 bases, with 14 bases lying between them. This chain's CDR3 is CASSRRGEGGYTF. In DNA, the CDR3 is TGTGCCAGCAGCCGTAGGGGCGAGGGTGGCTACACCTTC.

The chain links TRBV5-6 to TRBJ2-5; no reliable D call. The CDR3 consists of 13 residues. Germline V gene sequence: CDR1 SGHDT, CDR2 YYEEEE. V was trimmed by 1 base and J by 13 bases, leaving 17 bases between them. CDR3 loop: CASSLSPLSYSYF. DNA for the CDR3: TGTGCCAGCAGCTTGTCGCCCCTGTCTTACTCGTACTTC.

V and J are TRBV7-3 and TRBJ2-3; TRBD1 matches at 7 bases. The J segment lost 2 bases and the V segment lost 3 bases, leaving 2 bases of the junction unmatched. Germline V gene sequence: CDR1 SGHTA, CDR2 FQGTGA. CDR3 length equals 14 residues. CDR3 protein: CASSLGQHTDTQYF. CDR3 nucleotide sequence: TGTGCCAGCAGCTTGGGACAGCACACAGATACGCAGTATTTT.

The chain carries TRBV5-1 and TRBJ2-7; D is perhaps TRBD1 or TRBD2 (6 bases each). CDR3 length: 12 residues. Per germline, CDR1 SGHRS and CDR2 YFSETQ. V was cut by 4 bases and J by 5 bases, with 10 bases left in between. CDR3: CASSPRGDEQYF. CDR3 nucleotide sequence: TGCGCCAGCAGCCCGAGGGGGGACGAGCAGTACTTC. Variable domain in full (rest from reference TRBV5-1 and TRBJ2-7): KAGVTQTPRYLIKTRGQQVTLSCSPISGHRSVSWYQQTPGQGLQFLFEYFSETQRNKGNFPGRFSGRQFSNSRSEMNVSTLELGDSALYLCASSPRGDEQYFGPGTRLTVT.

V usage is TRBV11-2 and J usage is TRBJ2-1; the D is unclear. The CDR3 is made up of 14 amino acids. V was shortened by 3 bases and J by 1 base, with 7 bases between the two germline ends. Germline loops: CDR1 SGHAT, CDR2 FQNNGV. The CDR3 is CASSLPISYNEQFF. The CDR3 bases are TGTGCCAGCAGCTTGCCCATATCCTACAATGAGCAGTTCTTC.

This chain uses TRBV11-1 with TRBJ2-7; TRBD2 agrees at 7 bases. This CDR3 spans 17 amino acids. CDR1 and CDR2 from the germline V gene are SGHAT and FQDESV (reference sequence). The trim removed 5 bases at V and 2 bases at J, leaving 15 bases unmatched. CDR3 protein: CASSPREGPRAPYEQYF. Written as DNA, the CDR3 is TGTGCCAGCAGCCCCAGGGAGGGACCCAGGGCCCCCTACGAGCAGTACTTC.

In its sample, this clone was seen once. The gene calls are TRBV2 and TRBJ1-3, with 7 bases fitting TRBD1. The CDR3 runs 13 residues. Germline V gene sequence: CDR1 SNHLY, CDR2 FYNNEI. V trimming: 10 bases; J trimming: 2 bases; junction bases outside the gene matches: 5. In DNA form, the CDR3 reads TGTGCCACGGGACAGAATGCTGGAAACACCATATATTTT. This gives the protein CATGQNAGNTIYF.

This clone appeared once. The chain links TRBV4-3 to TRBJ1-5; TRBD1 matches at 7 bases. This CDR3 is 17 amino acids long. CDR1 LGHNA and CDR2 YSLEER come from the germline V gene. After removal of 0 bases from V and 2 bases from J, the junction contained 7 bases not matched to a gene. CDR3: CASSQERGPPGNQPQHF. As DNA, the CDR3 is TGCGCCAGCAGCCAAGAAAGGGGGCCGCCGGGCAATCAGCCCCAGCATTTT.

The J gene is TRBJ2-7, the V gene TRBV7-8; 11 nucleotides line up with TRBD2. The germline V gene has CDR1 SGHVS and CDR2 FQNEAQ. The J segment lost 6 bases and the V segment lost 6 bases, leaving 10 bases of the junction unmatched. The CDR3 is made up of 15 amino acids. The CDR3 DNA sequence: TGTGCCAGCAGTCCCCGCCGACTAGCGGGGTTCGAGCAGTACTTC. It codes for CASSPRRLAGFEQYF.

As to this clone: The identical CDR3 is also encoded by other nucleotide sequences in the sample. V gene TRBV18 combines with J gene TRBJ2-3, with 7 bases matching TRBD2. Germline-derived CDR1 and CDR2 are KGHSH and LQKENI. This CDR3 has 15 amino acids. Trimming took 0 bases from V and 0 from J; bases not matched to a gene: 0. CDR3 DNA: TGTGCCAGCTCACCACCTAGCGGGAGCACAGATACGCAGTATTTT. It codes for CASSPPSGSTDTQYF.

The chain employs TRBV6-5 and TRBJ1-2; 9 positions agree with TRBD1. J was trimmed by 14 bases and V by 6 bases; bases with no gene match: 13. From germline, CDR1 is MNHEY and CDR2 SVGAGI. This CDR3 contains 13 residues. The CDR3 bases are TGTGCCAGCAGCCGAGGACAGGGGCGAGTGTTAACCTTC. It codes for CASSRGQGRVLTF.

The V gene is TRBV7-9, the J gene TRBJ1-5; 7 positions match TRBD1. Germline CDR1 is SEHNR and CDR2 is FQNEAQ (reference sequence). This CDR3 has 15 residues. Trimming took 5 bases from V and 8 from J; bases not matched to a gene: 12. The CDR3 spells CASSPGQAEWKPQHF. Here the CDR3 DNA reads TGTGCCAGCAGCCCAGGACAGGCCGAGTGGAAGCCCCAGCATTTT.

This clone occurred once. This sequence joins TRBV27 and TRBJ1-2, with 10 bases lining up with TRBD1. The CDR3 consists of 15 residues. The V segment lost 6 bases and the J segment 4 bases; nucleotides outside the gene matches: 8. Germline values: CDR1 MNHEY, CDR2 SMNVEV (reference sequence). The CDR3 nucleotides read TGTGCCAGCAGGCCCCGACAGGGGGCGGGCTATGGCTACACCTTC. Residues: CASRPRQGAGYGYTF.

The sample holds one count of this clone. The chain employs TRBV27 and TRBJ2-7, with 9 bases fitting TRBD1. Per germline, CDR1 MNHEY and CDR2 SMNVEV (reference sequence). V lost 4 bases to trimming and J lost 4 bases; unmatched junction nucleotides: 8. This CDR3 is built from 15 residues. CDR3 sequence: CASSSPGTGTYEQYF. In DNA, the CDR3 is TGTGCCAGCAGTTCGCCCGGGACAGGGACGTACGAGCAGTACTTC.

The chain employs TRBV7-8 and TRBJ2-1; 9 bases line up with TRBD1. The junction had 13 bases not matched to a gene; V was cut back by 6 bases and J by 10 bases. Looked up from germline, CDR1 is SGHVS and CDR2 is FQNEAQ. The CDR3 is 15 amino acids. The DNA for the CDR3 is TGTGCCAGCAGACCAGTGTGGGACAGGGTTGGCGAGCAGTTCTTC. As protein: CASRPVWDRVGEQFF.

The J gene is TRBJ2-1, the V gene TRBV11-2; D perhaps matches TRBD2 (5 bases). The germline V gene has CDR1 SGHAT and CDR2 FQNNGV. The ends were cut back, 5 bases at V and 4 bases at J, with 18 bases in the middle. This CDR3 region has 16 residues. The CDR3 region has the DNA TGTGCCAGCAGCCCACCGGAGCTAGCCGAGTACAATGAGCAGTTCTTC. Its protein product is CASSPPELAEYNEQFF.

The chain links TRBV28 to TRBJ2-1, with D tentatively TRBD2 (5 bases). Trimming pared 1 base from V and 12 bases from J, leaving 28 bases between. Germline values: CDR1 MDHEN, CDR2 SYDVKM. The CDR3 is made up of 18 amino acids. DNA for the CDR3: TGTGCCAGCAGTTTATCTCCTTCTAGTCTAGCAAGTCTGCCTTGGCAGTTCTTC. Translated: CASSLSPSSLASLPWQFF.

The gene calls are TRBV5-3 and TRBJ2-7; the match to TRBD1 covers 9 bases. TRBV5-3 qualifies as an ORF whose function is uncertain. The CDR3 contains 17 residues. After removal of 1 base from V and 2 bases from J, the junction contained 10 bases not matched to a gene. CDR3 nucleotide sequence: TGTGCCAGAAGCTTGTACAGGGGGCGCAACGTGGCCTACGAGCAGTACTTC. Translation gives CARSLYRGRNVAYEQYF.

The genes are TRBV19 and TRBJ2-3; 11 bases fit TRBD2. This CDR3 spans 14 amino acids. V lost 7 bases, J lost 4 bases, and 4 bases stayed unmatched. The V gene's germline CDR1 is LNHDA and CDR2 SQIVND (reference sequence). The CDR3 DNA reads as TGTGCCAGTAAACTAGCGGGGGAGTCAGATACGCAGTATTTT. Its translation: CASKLAGESDTQYF.